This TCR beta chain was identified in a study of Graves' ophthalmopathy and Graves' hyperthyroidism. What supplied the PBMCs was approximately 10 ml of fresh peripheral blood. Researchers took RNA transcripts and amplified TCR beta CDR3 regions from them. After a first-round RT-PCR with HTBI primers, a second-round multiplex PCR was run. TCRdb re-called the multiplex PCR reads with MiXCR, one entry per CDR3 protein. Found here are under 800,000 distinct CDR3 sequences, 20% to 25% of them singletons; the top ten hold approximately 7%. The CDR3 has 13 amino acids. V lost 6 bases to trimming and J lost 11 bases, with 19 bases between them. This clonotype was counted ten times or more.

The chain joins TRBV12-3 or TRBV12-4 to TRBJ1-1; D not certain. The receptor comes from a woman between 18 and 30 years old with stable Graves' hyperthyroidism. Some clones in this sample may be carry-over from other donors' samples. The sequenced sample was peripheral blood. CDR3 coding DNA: TGTGCCAGCAGCAGAGAGGTACAAGGAACGGCTTTCTTT. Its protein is CASSREVQGTAFF.